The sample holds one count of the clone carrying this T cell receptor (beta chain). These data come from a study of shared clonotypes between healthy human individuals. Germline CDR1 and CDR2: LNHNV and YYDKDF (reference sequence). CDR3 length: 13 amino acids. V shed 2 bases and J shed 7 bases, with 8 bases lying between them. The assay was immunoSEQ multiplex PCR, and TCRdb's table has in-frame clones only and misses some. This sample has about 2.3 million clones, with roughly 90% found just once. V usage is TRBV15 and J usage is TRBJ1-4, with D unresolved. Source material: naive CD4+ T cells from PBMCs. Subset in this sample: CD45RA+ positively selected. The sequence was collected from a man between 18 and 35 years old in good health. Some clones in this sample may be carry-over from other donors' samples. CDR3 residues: CATSRHFSEKLFF. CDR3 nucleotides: TGTGCCACCAGCAGACATTTTTCTGAAAAACTGTTTTTT.